The 9 T cell receptor beta chains presented below share a single source sample, sequenced in a study of shared clonotypes between healthy human individuals. TCRdb's table, derived via immunoSEQ multiplex PCR, lists solely in-frame clones and lacks some. The data show some 2,400,000 clones, almost 96% seen once. The sample was naive CD4+ T cells sorted from blood. Indicated subset: CD45RA+ positively selected. The receptors were gathered from a man aged 18-30 years in good health.

The chain is built from TRBV30 and TRBJ1-6; maybe TRBD1 (5 bases). Deletions cut 3 bases from V and 6 bases from J, with 21 bases between. Germline CDR1 reads GTSNPN; CDR2 reads SVGIG (reference sequence). The CDR3 is 17 residues long. CDR3 protein: CAWSLPGGKGFNSPLHF. The CDR3 coding sequence is TGTGCCTGGAGCCTTCCGGGGGGGAAGGGGTTTAATTCACCCCTCCACTTT.

The chain has TRBV2 and TRBJ1-2; 9 bases are shared with TRBD1. Trimming removed 4 bases from V and 5 bases from J; junction bases left unmatched: 8. The CDR3 has 15 amino acids. Germline CDR1 is SNHLY and CDR2 is FYNNEI. For the CDR3, the DNA is TGTGCCAGCAGTGTTACTACAGGGGGCGCGTATGGCTACACCTTC. Amino acids: CASSVTTGGAYGYTF.

The chain has TRBV30 and TRBJ1-2; D perhaps matches TRBD1 (5 bases). V lost 4 bases, J lost 6 bases, and 9 bases lay in between. The CDR3 runs 11 residues. From germline, CDR1 is GTSNPN and CDR2 SVGIG (reference sequence). CDR3 bases: TGTGCCTGGATAGGGACGAATGGCTACACCTTC. Its protein is CAWIGTNGYTF.

In its sample, this clone was seen a few times. V and J are TRBV10-1 and TRBJ1-5, with a weak D call TRBD1 (5 bases). The germline gives CDR1 WNHNN, CDR2 SYGVQD (reference sequence). V lost 4 bases and J lost 4, with 8 bases in between. The CDR3 contains 13 residues. The chain's CDR3 is CASSAKGNQPQHF. Here the CDR3 DNA reads TGCGCCAGCAGTGCTAAGGGGAATCAGCCCCAGCATTTT.

This sequence joins TRBV2 and TRBJ2-5; possible D gene TRBD2, 5 bases. The CDR3 contains 14 residues. Trimming shortened V by 7 bases and J by 4 bases, and 16 bases separated the two germline ends. Germline assignment: CDR1 SNHLY and CDR2 FYNNEI. This CDR3 reads CASNQRKRGETQYF. The CDR3 region has the DNA TGTGCCAGCAACCAGAGGAAACGGGGAGAGACCCAGTACTTC.

V usage is TRBV6-1 and J usage is TRBJ1-1; unclear D gene. Germline CDR1 is MNHNS and CDR2 is SASEGT. With 2 bases removed from V and 1 base from J, the gap between germline ends came to 11 bases. The CDR3 spans 15 residues. The CDR3 region has the DNA TGTGCCAGCAGTGAACTACGGGCAACGAACACTGAAGCTTTCTTT. It translates to CASSELRATNTEAFF.

The chain employs TRBV15 and TRBJ1-2; TRBD1 agrees at 12 bases. The CDR3 spans 14 residues. After removal of 0 bases from V and 8 bases from J, the junction contained 1 base not matched to a gene. CDR1 is LNHNV and CDR2 is YYDKDF in the germline V gene (reference sequence). CDR3 region: CATSRDGTGGGYTF. The CDR3 DNA sequence: TGTGCCACCAGCAGAGATGGGACAGGGGGCGGCTACACCTTC.

The chain combines TRBV7-2 with TRBJ2-2; 9 bases agree with TRBD2. Germline CDR1 SGHTA, CDR2 FQGNSA. The CDR3 contains 17 residues. Trimming took 0 bases from V and 4 from J; bases not matched to a gene: 6. Written as DNA, the CDR3 is TGTGCCAGCAGCTTAGCGAGGAGCGGGGGGCTCACCGGGGAGCTGTTTTTT. It encodes CASSLARSGGLTGELFF.

The chain joins TRBV11-2 to TRBJ1-2, with D unresolved. The CDR3 extends over 14 amino acids. Germline values: CDR1 SGHAT, CDR2 FQNNGV. The V end was cut by 0 bases, the J end by 8 bases, with 13 bases between. CDR3 protein: CASSLDIQVPGYTF. CDR3 DNA: TGTGCCAGCAGCTTAGACATCCAGGTGCCGGGCTACACCTTC. Full variable domain (rest looked up from reference TRBV11-2 and TRBJ1-2): EAGVAQSPRYKIIEKRQSVAFWCNPISGHATLYWYQQILGQGPKLLIQFQNNGVVDDSQLPKDRFSAERLKGVDSTLKIQPAKLEDSAVYLCASSLDIQVPGYTFGSGTRLTVV.